This TCR beta chain was sequenced in a study of cytomegalovirus exposure and HLA in healthy donors. Notes on the study in general: The study labeled 180 or so TCR beta chains cytomegalovirus-associated.

Method: immunoSEQ multiplex PCR; TCRdb's copy keeps in-frame clones and lacks some. The sample has some 130,000 clones; 88% are singletons. As for this clone: Its antigen is not identified.

The CDR3 sequence is 13 residues long. Germline lookup yields CDR1 SGHNT and CDR2 YYREEE (reference sequence). V gave up 4 bases and J gave up 5 bases, with 12 bases separating them. V usage is TRBV5-4 and J usage is TRBJ2-5; no firm D call. The clonotype originates from a woman under 30 in good health and CMV-seropositive. Material for sequencing was PBMCs. This chain's CDR3 is CASSPGQRETQYF. As DNA, the CDR3 is TGTGCCAGCAGCCCGGGTCAGAGGGAGACCCAGTACTTC. Full variable domain (rest looked up from reference TRBV5-4 and TRBJ2-5): ETGVTQSPTHLIKTRGQQVTLRCSSQSGHNTVSWYQQALGQGPQFIFQYYREEENGRGNFPPRFSGLQFPNYSSELNVNALELDDSALYLCASSPGQRETQYFGPGTRLLVL.